This paragraph covers one T cell receptor beta chain sequence. This record comes from a study of cytomegalovirus exposure and HLA in healthy donors. Those who donated were healthy bone marrow donors. Amplification used 60 Vbeta primers and 13 Jbeta primers. The protocol was immunoSEQ multiplex PCR, while the TCRdb copy is restricted to in-frame clones and leaves out a portion. The data contain 150,000 or so clones, under 80% of them singletons. V trimming: 0 bases; J trimming: 1 base; junction bases outside the gene matches: 7. The CDR3 is 17 residues long. Germline CDR1 is SGHVT and CDR2 is SQSDAQ. The TCR comes from a female donor in good health and CMV-seronegative. Sequencing was carried out using PBMCs. The chain carries TRBV7-4 and TRBJ2-7, with 9 bases lining up with TRBD2. The CDR3 spells CASSLARLAGTSYEQYF. The CDR3 DNA reads TGTGCCAGCAGCTTAGCCCGGCTAGCGGGGACGTCCTACGAGCAGTACTTC.